The 21 T cell receptor beta chains given below trace back to one sample, sequenced in a study of blood T cell repertoires in COVID-19. TCRdb keeps only in-frame clones here, not all; method: immunoSEQ multiplex PCR. The data show tens of thousands of clones, approximately 92% seen once. Sequencing was carried out using peripheral blood. These receptors were obtained from a woman in her sixties or seventies with active COVID-19.

The chain joins TRBV2 to TRBJ2-5; 10 bases agree with TRBD2. The V segment lost 5 bases and the J segment 4 bases; nucleotides outside the gene matches: 16. The CDR3 is 18 amino acids. Germline CDR1 reads SNHLY; CDR2 reads FYNNEI. The CDR3 region is CASSRRPSSGGARETQYF. The CDR3 DNA sequence: TGTGCCAGCAGTAGACGGCCCTCGAGCGGGGGGGCTAGAGAGACCCAGTACTTC. The full variable domain, with the rest looked up from reference TRBV2 and TRBJ2-5, is EPEVTQTPSHQVTQMGQEVILRCVPISNHLYFYWYRQILGQKVEFLVSFYNNEISEKSEIFDDQFSVERPDGSNFTLKIRSTKLEDSAMYFCASSRRPSSGGARETQYFGPGTRLLVL.

V is TRBV4-1 and J is TRBJ2-7; 9 bases match TRBD1. CDR3 length equals 18 residues. V gave up 4 bases and J gave up 1 base; unmatched junction bases: 14. Per the germline V gene, CDR1 is MGHRA and CDR2 is YSYEKL. The CDR3 reads CASSPVTPRTGESYEQYF. As DNA, the CDR3 is TGCGCCAGCAGCCCAGTCACCCCTCGGACAGGGGAATCCTACGAGCAGTACTTC.

This clone appeared once. The V gene is TRBV5-4, the J gene TRBJ2-1; no clear D gene. V dropped 4 bases and J dropped 6 bases, with 8 bases sitting between them. The germline gives CDR1 SGHNT, CDR2 YYREEE (reference sequence). This CDR3 comprises 12 residues. The CDR3 region is CASSSPGNEQFF. The DNA of the CDR3 is TGTGCCAGCAGCAGCCCAGGCAATGAGCAGTTCTTC. Based on the CDR3 plus reference TRBV5-4 and TRBJ2-1, the full variable domain is ETGVTQSPTHLIKTRGQQVTLRCSSQSGHNTVSWYQQALGQGPQFIFQYYREEENGRGNFPPRFSGLQFPNYSSELNVNALELDDSALYLCASSSPGNEQFFGPGTRLTVL.

This sequence joins TRBV10-3 and TRBJ2-7; 11 bases fit TRBD2. Trimming at V came to 8 bases and at J to 1 base, leaving 10 bases not matched to a gene. The CDR3 length is 16 residues. Looked up from germline, CDR1 is ENHRY and CDR2 is SYGVKD. CDR3 DNA: TGTGCCATCGGCATAGCGGGGGGGCTTCTTTCCTACGAGCAGTACTTC. Residues: CAIGIAGGLLSYEQYF.

This chain joins TRBV20-1 and TRBJ2-5; 7 bases map to TRBD1. This CDR3 has 12 residues. Unmatched junction bases numbered 2, after V lost 3 bases and J lost 4 bases. In germline, CDR1 is DFQATT, CDR2 SNEGSKA (reference sequence). The CDR3 here is CSASRDRETQYF. DNA for the CDR3: TGCAGTGCTAGTAGGGACAGAGAGACCCAGTACTTC.

This chain links TRBV7-2 with TRBJ1-1; D gene uncertain. The germline CDR1 and CDR2 sequences are SGHTA and FQGNSA. This CDR3 spans 14 amino acids. V was cut by 5 bases and J by 5 bases, with 15 bases left in between. CDR3 amino acids: CASSQDRPGTEAFF. The CDR3 DNA sequence: TGTGCCAGCAGCCAAGACCGACCGGGGACTGAAGCTTTCTTT.

This sequence joins TRBV29-1 and TRBJ1-1; no firm D call. The length of the CDR3 is 11 residues. V gave up 3 bases and J gave up 6 bases, with 8 bases separating them. Germline-derived CDR1 and CDR2 are SQVTM and ANQGSEA. This chain's CDR3 is CSVDPGSEAFF. CDR3 coding DNA: TGCAGCGTTGACCCGGGATCTGAAGCTTTCTTT.

The chain couples TRBV28 to TRBJ1-1, with D possibly being TRBD1 (6 bases). The CDR3 contains 17 residues. In germline, CDR1 is MDHEN, CDR2 SYDVKM. The V end lost 5 bases, the J end lost 1 base, and 20 bases lay between the germline ends. The CDR3: CASSRLGNRVSNTEAFF. CDR3 nucleotides: TGTGCCAGCAGTAGACTGGGGAACAGGGTATCGAACACTGAAGCTTTCTTT.

This chain links TRBV19 with TRBJ1-6; TRBD1 might be the D (6 bases). Between the trimmed V and J ends, which lost 3 bases and 4 bases, there was a span of 10 bases. Germline loops: CDR1 LNHDA, CDR2 SQIVND (reference sequence). The CDR3 covers 15 residues. CDR3 DNA: TGTGCCAGTAGTATCGGACAGACGTATAATTCACCCCTCCACTTT. This codes for CASSIGQTYNSPLHF. Together with reference TRBV19 and TRBJ1-6, the CDR3 gives the full variable domain: DGGITQSPKYLFRKEGQNVTLSCEQNLNHDAMYWYRQDPGQGLRLIYYSQIVNDFQKGDIAEGYSVSREKKESFPLTVTSAQKNPTAFYLCASSIGQTYNSPLHFGNGTRLTVT.

This clone is categorized as large. The V and J genes are TRBV20-1 and TRBJ1-6; D call uncertain. Between the trimmed V and J ends, which lost 3 bases and 7 bases, there was a span of 13 bases. Germline V CDR1 and CDR2: DFQATT, SNEGSKA (reference sequence). The CDR3 sequence is 14 residues long. CDR3 sequence: CSASFSVSNSPLHF. The DNA for the CDR3 is TGCAGTGCTAGTTTTTCGGTTTCGAATTCACCCCTCCACTTT.

This clone was seen only once. This chain links TRBV19 with TRBJ2-7; perhaps TRBD2 as D (7 bases). Trimming pared 3 bases from V and 1 base from J, leaving 16 bases between. Germline-derived CDR1 and CDR2 are LNHDA and SQIVND (reference sequence). The CDR3 spans 16 residues. CDR3 protein: CASSIRGGGGSYEQYF. Here the CDR3 DNA reads TGTGCCAGTAGTATTAGAGGGGGAGGGGGATCCTACGAGCAGTACTTC.

The V gene is TRBV6-6, the J gene TRBJ2-4, with 9 bases fitting TRBD1. Germline values: CDR1 MNHNY, CDR2 SVGAGI (reference sequence). With V trimmed by 6 bases and J by 9 bases, 6 bases remained unmatched. The CDR3 runs 13 residues. Here the CDR3 DNA reads TGTGCCAGCAGCGACAGGGGGGAGTTCATTCAGTACTTC. It is translated as CASSDRGEFIQYF.

This clone was observed once. The V call is TRBV18, the J call TRBJ1-5; weak D call: TRBD1 (5 bases). The CDR3 is 15 residues long. The V end was cut by 2 bases, the J end by 0 bases, with 8 bases between. CDR1 is KGHSH and CDR2 is LQKENI in the germline V gene. Here the CDR3 DNA reads TGTGCCAGCTCACCAGGGGCCCCTAGCAATCAGCCCCAGCATTTT. Protein: CASSPGAPSNQPQHF.

The chain is built from TRBV7-3 and TRBJ2-3, with a possible D match to TRBD2 (6 bases). V lost 5 bases and J 0 bases, leaving 12 bases between the germline ends. Germline lookup yields CDR1 SGHTA and CDR2 FQGTGA. This CDR3 contains 15 residues. The CDR3 region is CASSLMRGSTDTQYF. CDR3 DNA sequence: TGTGCCAGCAGCCTGATGCGGGGAAGCACAGATACGCAGTATTTT.

The V call is TRBV28, the J call TRBJ2-2; D unclear. Trimming left V 2 bases short and J 5 bases short, with 9 bases between. In germline, CDR1 is MDHEN, CDR2 SYDVKM. The CDR3 consists of 14 residues. The DNA of the CDR3 is TGTGCCAGCAGTTTAGGCACAGTGACCGGGGAGCTGTTTTTT. It encodes CASSLGTVTGELFF.

The chain uses TRBV11-2 and TRBJ2-1; 10 nucleotides agree with TRBD1. Germline-derived CDR1 and CDR2 are SGHAT and FQNNGV. The V and J ends lost 5 bases and 7 bases, in that order; junction bases with no gene match: 5. CDR3 length: 14 amino acids. CDR3 DNA: TGTGCCAGCAGCCCGGGGACAGGGGTAAATGAGCAGTTCTTC. Translated: CASSPGTGVNEQFF. The full variable domain, rest sourced from reference TRBV11-2 and TRBJ2-1, is EAGVAQSPRYKIIEKRQSVAFWCNPISGHATLYWYQQILGQGPKLLIQFQNNGVVDDSQLPKDRFSAERLKGVDSTLKIQPAKLEDSAVYLCASSPGTGVNEQFFGPGTRLTVL.

This chain uses TRBV7-9 with TRBJ1-6, with D unresolved. CDR3 length equals 14 residues. V lost 4 bases and J 7 bases, leaving 11 bases between the germline ends. Germline V gene sequence: CDR1 SEHNR, CDR2 FQNEAQ (reference sequence). The CDR3 protein is CASSSNAPNSPLHF. The DNA for the CDR3 is TGTGCCAGCAGCTCAAATGCGCCAAATTCACCCCTCCACTTT.

This chain joins TRBV5-1 and TRBJ2-3, with a possible D match to TRBD1 (6 bases). V was clipped by 0 bases and J by 2 bases, with 13 bases between them. The V gene's germline CDR1 is SGHRS and CDR2 YFSETQ. The CDR3 consists of 16 residues. CDR3 protein: CASSLADRPLTDTQYF. The CDR3 coding sequence is TGCGCCAGCAGCTTGGCCGACAGGCCTCTCACAGATACGCAGTATTTT.

The chain has TRBV5-1 and TRBJ2-1, with 8 bases identical to TRBD2. This CDR3 region has 15 residues. The V gene's germline CDR1 is SGHRS and CDR2 YFSETQ. The V gene end was trimmed by 1 base and the J gene end by 0 bases; junction bases not matched to a gene: 0. In nucleotides, the CDR3 is TGCGCCAGCAGCTTGAGCGGGAGCTCCTACAATGAGCAGTTCTTC. As protein: CASSLSGSSYNEQFF.

The chain is built from TRBV4-1 and TRBJ1-4; TRBD1 is a possible D gene (6 bases). This CDR3 region has 18 residues. Germline V lookup: CDR1 MGHRA, CDR2 YSYEKL. Deletions cut 6 bases from V and 0 bases from J, with 20 bases between. The CDR3 is CASRQFQGQIATNEKLFF. The DNA of the CDR3 is TGCGCCAGCAGACAATTTCAAGGACAGATTGCAACTAATGAAAAACTGTTTTTT.

The chain employs TRBV6-5 and TRBJ2-3; tentative D call: TRBD2 (5 bases). The CDR3 contains 12 residues. The V end was cut by 6 bases, the J end by 5 bases, with 9 bases between. Looked up from germline, CDR1 is MNHEY and CDR2 is SVGAGI. This chain's CDR3 is CASSARGDTQYF. CDR3 nucleotides: TGTGCCAGCAGCGCCCGGGGAGATACGCAGTATTTT.